This entry lists 22 T cell receptor beta chains sequenced from one sample in a study of shared clonotypes between healthy human individuals. The method was immunoSEQ multiplex PCR; TCRdb's version includes in-frame clones alone and lacks a portion of them. This table holds around 690,000 clones, less than 95% found once. Sequenced sample: memory CD8+ T cells from PBMCs. Described subset: CD45RO+ cells pooled with CCR7-negative TemRA cells. The receptors come from a man in his late teens or twenties in good health. Some clones in this sample may be carry-over from other donors' samples.

This clone was observed a few times. The chain recombines TRBV20-1 with TRBJ1-1; D call uncertain. Germline assignment: CDR1 DFQATT and CDR2 SNEGSKA (reference sequence). The CDR3 runs 10 residues. Deletions cut 0 bases from V and 5 bases from J, with 1 base between. CDR3 bases: TGCAGTGCTAGAGAGACTGAAGCTTTCTTT. It specifies CSARETEAFF.

This chain joins TRBV13 and TRBJ2-7; D uncertain. Germline CDR1 and CDR2: PRHDT and FYEKMQ (reference sequence). This CDR3 region has 11 residues. V lost 2 bases and J 5 bases, leaving 4 bases between the germline ends. The CDR3, as DNA: TGTGCCAGCAGCTTAATAGACGAGCAGTACTTC. Its protein is CASSLIDEQYF.

A single count supports this clone. This chain uses TRBV27 with TRBJ2-7; 9 nucleotides align to TRBD1. This CDR3 comprises 13 residues. V shed 6 bases, J shed 6 bases, and the junction held 6 bases outside the gene matches. CDR1 is MNHEY, CDR2 SMNVEV, per germline (reference sequence). DNA of the CDR3: TGTGCCAGCAGCTACGGGACAGGGAGCGAGCAGTACTTC. Translated: CASSYGTGSEQYF.

CDR3 protein: CASSRYSWGATFYNEQFF. The DNA of the CDR3 is TGCGCCAGCAGCCGCTACTCGTGGGGGGCCACCTTTTACAATGAGCAGTTCTTC. The rearrangement joins TRBV4-1 to TRBJ2-1; either TRBD1 or TRBD2 may supply D (6 bases each). V dropped 4 bases and J dropped 4 bases, with 23 bases sitting between them. This CDR3 comprises 18 residues. Germline V gene lookup returns CDR1 MGHRA and CDR2 YSYEKL.

This clone is a singleton in its sample. The chain joins TRBV11-3 to TRBJ2-5, with unresolved D. The ends were cut back, 1 base at V and 6 bases at J, with 9 bases in the middle. The CDR3 sequence is 13 residues long. Germline CDR1 and CDR2: SGHNT and YENEEA. The CDR3 loop reads CASSLAGLQTQYF. CDR3 bases: TGTGCCAGCAGCTTAGCAGGCCTCCAGACCCAGTACTTC.

The V call is TRBV11-2, the J call TRBJ2-7; D uncertain. V was shortened by 2 bases and J by 1 base, with 12 bases between the two germline ends. From germline, CDR1 is SGHAT and CDR2 FQNNGV. This CDR3 has 15 amino acids. The CDR3 loop reads CASSLLRGTSYEQYF. The CDR3 DNA sequence: TGTGCCAGCAGCTTACTACGAGGAACTTCCTACGAGCAGTACTTC.

A single count supports this clone. The rearrangement links TRBV5-8 to TRBJ2-7, with D possibly matching TRBD2 (5 bases). The germline V gene has CDR1 SGHTS and CDR2 YDEGEE. Trimming removed 5 bases from V and 3 bases from J, with 15 bases in between. This CDR3 has 14 amino acids. CDR3 sequence: CASRPPPRDYEQYF. CDR3 DNA: TGTGCCAGCAGACCCCCACCCCGGGACTACGAGCAGTACTTC.

The V gene is TRBV7-9, the J gene TRBJ2-1; 9 bases map to TRBD2. The CDR3 is 15 amino acids. With 6 bases clipped from V and 2 bases from J, the junction kept 5 bases outside the gene matches. CDR1 and CDR2 from the germline V gene are SEHNR and FQNEAQ (reference sequence). The CDR3 DNA follows: TGTGCCAGCAGTTATAGCGGGAGCACCTACAATGAGCAGTTCTTC. Translation gives CASSYSGSTYNEQFF. Filled out from reference TRBV7-9 and TRBJ2-1, the complete variable domain reads DTGVSQNPRHKITKRGQNVTFRCDPISEHNRLYWYRQTLGQGPEFLTYFQNEAQLEKSRLLSDRFSAERPKGSFSTLEIQRTEQGDSAMYLCASSYSGSTYNEQFFGPGTRLTVL.

As to this clone: Other nucleotide sequences from this sample produce the same CDR3. V is TRBV5-1 and J is TRBJ2-3, with a weak D call TRBD1 (6 bases). The CDR3 has 15 residues. The V end lost 2 bases, the J end lost 1 base, and 11 bases lay between the germline ends. CDR1 SGHRS and CDR2 YFSETQ come from the germline V gene. CDR3: CASSLGQTRTDTQYF. DNA of the CDR3: TGCGCCAGCAGCTTAGGACAGACGCGCACAGATACGCAGTATTTT. The variable domain in full, with the rest retrieved from reference TRBV5-1 and TRBJ2-3, is KAGVTQTPRYLIKTRGQQVTLSCSPISGHRSVSWYQQTPGQGLQFLFEYFSETQRNKGNFPGRFSGRQFSNSRSEMNVSTLELGDSALYLCASSLGQTRTDTQYFGPGTRLTVL.

This clone has only one observation. V gene TRBV9 combines with J gene TRBJ2-3, with D uncertain. The ends were cut back, 3 bases at V and 4 bases at J, with 6 bases in the middle. This CDR3 is built from 12 residues. The V gene's germline CDR1 is SGDLS and CDR2 YYNGEE. CDR3 amino acids: CASSADADTQYF. The CDR3 region has the DNA TGTGCCAGCAGCGCCGATGCAGATACGCAGTATTTT.

The rearrangement uses TRBV19 and TRBJ2-5, with unresolved D. Per the germline V gene, CDR1 is LNHDA and CDR2 is SQIVND (reference sequence). The CDR3 runs to 16 residues. Trimming shortened V by 2 bases and J by 2 bases, and 15 bases separated the two germline ends. The CDR3 DNA reads as TGTGCCAGTAGTATACCTGATTCGACCCGGCAAGAGACCCAGTACTTC. Residues: CASSIPDSTRQETQYF.

J is TRBJ2-1 and V is TRBV27, with 7 bases fitting TRBD1. The CDR3 is 15 amino acids. After removal of 7 bases from V and 2 bases from J, the junction contained 8 bases not matched to a gene. Germline V gene sequence: CDR1 MNHEY, CDR2 SMNVEV (reference sequence). CDR3 protein: CASTMGQTTYNEQFF. CDR3 in DNA: TGTGCCAGCACCATGGGACAGACTACCTACAATGAGCAGTTCTTC.

This clone was recorded only once. The chain uses TRBV5-1 and TRBJ2-7; D perhaps matches TRBD2 (6 bases). V dropped 4 bases and J dropped 4 bases, with 27 bases sitting between them. CDR1 SGHRS and CDR2 YFSETQ come from the germline V gene. The CDR3 extends over 18 amino acids. CDR3 amino acids: CASSPAPWGGVRAYEQYF. CDR3 DNA sequence: TGCGCCAGCAGCCCAGCCCCTTGGGGCGGGGTGAGGGCATACGAGCAGTACTTC.

V is TRBV9 and J is TRBJ2-1; TRBD2 matches 10 bases. Germline lookup yields CDR1 SGDLS and CDR2 YYNGEE. The CDR3 covers 16 residues. The J segment lost 2 bases and the V segment lost 0 bases, leaving 2 bases of the junction unmatched. The chain's CDR3 is CASSVESGRAYNEQFF. The CDR3 region has the DNA TGTGCCAGCAGCGTAGAAAGCGGGAGGGCCTACAATGAGCAGTTCTTC.

The chain employs TRBV5-8 and TRBJ2-2; D is perhaps TRBD1 (6 bases). The V and J ends lost 3 bases and 1 base respectively, with 10 bases between them. The CDR3 has 15 residues. Germline V gene sequence: CDR1 SGHTS, CDR2 YDEGEE. The CDR3: CASSYGGENTGELFF. For the CDR3, the DNA is TGTGCCAGCAGCTATGGGGGCGAGAACACCGGGGAGCTGTTTTTT.

V gene TRBV28 combines with J gene TRBJ2-7; TRBD2 is a possible D gene (6 bases). Trimming took off 4 bases at V and 1 base at J, with 8 bases between the two ends. The CDR3 extends over 13 amino acids. Germline-derived CDR1 and CDR2 are MDHEN and SYDVKM. The DNA of the CDR3 is TGTGCCAGCAGTTGGAGCGGGTCCTACGAGCAGTACTTC. Protein product: CASSWSGSYEQYF.

This clone was seen just once. The CDR3 protein is CASSQTGTGIYEQYF. CDR3 DNA sequence: TGTGCCAGCAGTCAAACCGGGACAGGGATTTACGAGCAGTACTTC. The rearrangement uses TRBV27 and TRBJ2-7; TRBD1 matches 9 bases. V was pared by 5 bases and J by 4 bases, with 9 bases of the junction left unmatched. This CDR3 is built from 15 residues. The germline CDR1 and CDR2 sequences are MNHEY and SMNVEV (reference sequence).

The V call is TRBV7-6, the J call TRBJ2-7; D might be TRBD2 (6 bases). From germline, CDR1 is SGHVS and CDR2 FNYEAQ. V lost 1 base and J 7 bases, leaving 8 bases between the germline ends. The length of the CDR3 is 12 residues. In nucleotides, the CDR3 is TGTGCCAGCAGCTTAGGGGAGGATGAGCAGTACTTC. Protein sequence: CASSLGEDEQYF.

The chain uses TRBV6-1 and TRBJ1-1, with D perhaps matching TRBD1 (5 bases). The CDR3 runs to 16 residues. Trimming removed 0 bases from V and 0 bases from J, with 11 bases in between. CDR1 and CDR2 (germline): MNHNS, SASEGT. Written as DNA, the CDR3 is TGTGCCAGCAGTGAAGCAGCAGAGGGACTGAACACTGAAGCTTTCTTT. As protein: CASSEAAEGLNTEAFF.

The rearrangement joins TRBV18 to TRBJ1-4; D perhaps matches TRBD1 (5 bases). There are 17 residues in the CDR3. The germline V gene encodes CDR1 KGHSH and CDR2 LQKENI. Trimming shortened V by 0 bases and J by 4 bases, and 15 bases separated the two germline ends. CDR3 protein: CASSPPPGDLDNEKLFF. The CDR3 bases are TGTGCCAGCTCACCACCGCCGGGGGATCTGGATAATGAAAAACTGTTTTTT.

The V call is TRBV27, the J call TRBJ1-1; D is undetermined. CDR3 length: 12 amino acids. CDR1 and CDR2 (germline): MNHEY, SMNVEV (reference sequence). The V and J ends lost 6 bases and 7 bases respectively, with 12 bases between them. The CDR3 region is CASSRNLYEAFF. CDR3 DNA sequence: TGTGCCAGCAGCCGCAACCTCTATGAAGCTTTCTTT.

The chain carries TRBV4-1 and TRBJ1-5; D gene unclear. Germline values: CDR1 MGHRA, CDR2 YSYEKL. This CDR3 has 17 residues. The V gene lost 1 base and the J gene lost 0 bases, with 13 bases spanning the gap. The CDR3, as DNA: TGCGCCAGCAGCCAAGGGCGGCGGTACGATAGCAATCAGCCCCAGCATTTT. Its protein product is CASSQGRRYDSNQPQHF.